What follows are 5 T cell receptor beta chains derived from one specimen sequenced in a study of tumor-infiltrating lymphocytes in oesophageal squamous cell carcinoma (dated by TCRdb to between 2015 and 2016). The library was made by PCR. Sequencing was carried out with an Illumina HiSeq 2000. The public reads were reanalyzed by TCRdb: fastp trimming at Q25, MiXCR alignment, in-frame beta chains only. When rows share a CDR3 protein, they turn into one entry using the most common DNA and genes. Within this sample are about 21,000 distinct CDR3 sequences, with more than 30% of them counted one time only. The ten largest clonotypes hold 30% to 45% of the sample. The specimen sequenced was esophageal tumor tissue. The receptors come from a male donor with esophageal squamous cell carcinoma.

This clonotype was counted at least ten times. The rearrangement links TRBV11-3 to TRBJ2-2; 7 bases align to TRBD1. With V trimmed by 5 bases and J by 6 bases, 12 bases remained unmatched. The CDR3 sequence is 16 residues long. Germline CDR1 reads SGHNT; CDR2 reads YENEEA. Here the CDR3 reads CASSPGDSVWAGELFF. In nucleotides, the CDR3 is TGTGCCAGCAGCCCTGGGGACAGTGTCTGGGCCGGGGAGCTGTTTTTT.

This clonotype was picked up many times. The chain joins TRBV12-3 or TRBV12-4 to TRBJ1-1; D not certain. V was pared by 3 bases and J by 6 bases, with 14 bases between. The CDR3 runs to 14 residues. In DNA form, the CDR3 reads TGTGCCAGCAGTTTCTTGTCTACGCTCTCTGAAGCTTTCTTT. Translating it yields CASSFLSTLSEAFF.

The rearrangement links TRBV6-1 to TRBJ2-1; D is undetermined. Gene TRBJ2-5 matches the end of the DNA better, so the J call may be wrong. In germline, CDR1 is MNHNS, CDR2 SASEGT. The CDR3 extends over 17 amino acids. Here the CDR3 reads CASSDNYRRKPQETQYF. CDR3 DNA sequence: TGTGCCAGCAGTGATAATTATCGGAGAAAACCCCAAGAGACCCAGTACTTC.

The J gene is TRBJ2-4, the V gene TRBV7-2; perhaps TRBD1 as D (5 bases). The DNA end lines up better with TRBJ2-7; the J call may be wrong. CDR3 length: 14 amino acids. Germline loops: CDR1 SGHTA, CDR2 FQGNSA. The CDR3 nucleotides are TGTGCCAGCACCTCACAGGTTCAGGCCTACGAGCAGTACTTC. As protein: CASTSQVQAYEQYF.

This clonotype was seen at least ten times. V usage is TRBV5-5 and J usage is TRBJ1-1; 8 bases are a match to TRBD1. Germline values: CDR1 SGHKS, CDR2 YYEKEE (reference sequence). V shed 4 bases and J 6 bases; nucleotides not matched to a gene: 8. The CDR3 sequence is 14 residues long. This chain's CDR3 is CASSQTRGRPEAFF. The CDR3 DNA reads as TGTGCCAGCAGCCAAACCAGGGGGCGACCTGAAGCTTTCTTT. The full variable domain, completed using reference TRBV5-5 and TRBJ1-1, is DAGVTQSPTHLIKTRGQQVTLRCSPISGHKSVSWYQQVLGQGPQFIFQYYEKEERGRGNFPDRFSARQFPNYSSELNVNALLLGDSALYLCASSQTRGRPEAFFGQGTRLTVV.